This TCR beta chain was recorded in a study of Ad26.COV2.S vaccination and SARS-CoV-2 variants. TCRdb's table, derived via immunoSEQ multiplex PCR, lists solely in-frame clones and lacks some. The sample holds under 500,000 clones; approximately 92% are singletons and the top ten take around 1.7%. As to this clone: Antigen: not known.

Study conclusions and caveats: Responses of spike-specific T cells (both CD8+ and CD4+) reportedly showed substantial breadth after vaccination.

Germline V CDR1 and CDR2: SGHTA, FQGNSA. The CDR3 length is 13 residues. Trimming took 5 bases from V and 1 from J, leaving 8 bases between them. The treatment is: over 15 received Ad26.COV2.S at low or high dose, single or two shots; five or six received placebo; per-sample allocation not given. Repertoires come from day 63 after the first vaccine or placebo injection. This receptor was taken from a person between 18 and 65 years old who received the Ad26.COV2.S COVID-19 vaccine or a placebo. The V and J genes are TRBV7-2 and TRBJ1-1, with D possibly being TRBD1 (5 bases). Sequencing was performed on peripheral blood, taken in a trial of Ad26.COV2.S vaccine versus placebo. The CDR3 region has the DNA TGTGCCAGCAGCACCGGGGGGAACACTGAAGCTTTCTTT. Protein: CASSTGGNTEAFF.